This T cell receptor (beta chain) was sequenced for a study of T cells in localized non-small cell lung cancer. Study-level points and caveats: Greater blood T cell density accompanied longer overall survival.

The protocol was immunoSEQ multiplex PCR, while the TCRdb copy is restricted to in-frame clones and leaves out a portion. The sample lists around 64,000 clones; approximately 90% were seen once. The CDR3 is made up of 14 amino acids. Trimming pared 5 bases from V and 4 bases from J, leaving 17 bases between. Per germline, CDR1 SQVTM and CDR2 ANQGSEA. Note on this clone: Its antigen is still unknown.

The J gene is TRBJ1-1, the V gene TRBV29-1; D perhaps matches TRBD1 (5 bases). The source is a man aged 35-75 years with stage I lung adenocarcinoma. The starting material was peripheral blood, obtained before any cancer treatment. For the CDR3, the DNA is TGCAGCGTTCTACAGGCCGACAGCGGCACTGAAGCTTTCTTT. Translating it yields CSVLQADSGTEAFF.